This T cell receptor (beta chain) was recorded in a study of T cells in Graves' hyperthyroidism and ophthalmopathy. Researchers barred patients who had uncontrolled infection, other autoimmune disease, pregnancy or lactation. This clonotype was recorded at least ten times. The antigen is undetermined. The J segment lost 3 bases and the V segment lost 6 bases, leaving 5 bases of the junction unmatched. Germline V lookup: CDR1 SNHLY, CDR2 FYNNEI. This CDR3 region has 14 residues. TCR beta CDR3 regions were amplified from RNA transcripts. A first-round RT-PCR of the TCR CDR3 used the HTBI primer set. One entry per CDR3 protein, called by TCRdb with MiXCR from the multiplex PCR reads. The sample contains 450,000 to 500,000 distinct CDR3 sequences, 22% of which appear only once. General study findings and limits: Most thyroid clonotypes that were expanded above 0.001 also turned up in blood.

The V and J genes are TRBV2 and TRBJ1-2; TRBD1 matches at 9 bases. The TCR originated in an older woman with Graves' ophthalmopathy. The material sequenced was blood. Here the CDR3 reads CASSGTGRDYGYTF. The DNA for the CDR3 is TGTGCCAGCAGCGGGACAGGGAGGGACTATGGCTACACCTTC.